Shown below are 26 T cell receptor beta chains from a single sample sequenced in a study of T cell repertoires in cytomegalovirus infection. TCRdb itself ran the reads through MiXCR, one entry per CDR3 protein. The repertoire holds 71,000 or so distinct CDR3 sequences, with 20% to 25% as singletons. Antigen specificity for these receptors is unknown. The material sequenced was CD8+ T cells from cultured PBMCs, taken from culture after CMV antigen stimulation. These receptors were taken from a human donor in good health (CMV status not recorded). Some clones in this sample may be carry-over from other donors' samples.

V and J are TRBV6-6 and TRBJ2-2; D is undetermined. The length of the CDR3 is 11 residues. With 5 bases removed from V and 5 bases from J, the gap between germline ends came to 3 bases. Germline lookup yields CDR1 MNHNY and CDR2 SVGAGI (reference sequence). CDR3 residues: CASSITGELFF. Written as DNA, the CDR3 is TGTGCCAGCAGTATAACCGGGGAGCTGTTTTTT.

The chain links TRBV7-9 to TRBJ2-5; 7 nucleotides line up with TRBD1. CDR1 SEHNR and CDR2 FQNEAQ come from the germline V gene (reference sequence). The V segment lost 3 bases and the J segment 5 bases; nucleotides outside the gene matches: 9. The CDR3 is made up of 15 amino acids. The chain's CDR3 is CASSFAKTGAETQYF. In nucleotides, the CDR3 is TGTGCCAGCAGCTTCGCCAAAACAGGGGCGGAGACCCAGTACTTC.

This clonotype showed up just a few times. The rearrangement uses TRBV7-2 and TRBJ2-5; 11 bases map to TRBD2. CDR1 and CDR2 (germline): SGHTA, FQGNSA. The V gene end was trimmed by 1 base and the J gene end by 1 base; junction bases not matched to a gene: 2. This CDR3 region has 16 residues. As DNA, the CDR3 is TGTGCCAGCAGCTTAGGACTAGCGGGGAGCCAAGAGACCCAGTACTTC. This translates into CASSLGLAGSQETQYF.

The table lists this clonotype with a few counts. The CDR3 DNA is TGTGCCAGCAGCTTAGCGTCTTGGGAGTCGAACACCGGGGAGCTGTTTTTT. Translated, it gives CASSLASWESNTGELFF. J is TRBJ2-2 and V is TRBV7-6; possible D gene TRBD2, 5 bases. Trimming left V 0 bases short and J 0 bases short, with 11 bases between. This CDR3 spans 17 amino acids. Germline CDR1 and CDR2: SGHVS and FNYEAQ.

This clonotype has at least ten counts. The chain uses TRBV28 and TRBJ1-6; 10 nucleotides match TRBD1. V lost 3 bases and J lost 10; bases outside the gene matches: 6. Germline CDR1 is MDHEN and CDR2 is SYDVKM. This CDR3 is 15 amino acids long. The CDR3 here is CASSFGQGGGSPLHF. CDR3 coding DNA: TGTGCCAGCAGTTTCGGACAGGGGGGAGGATCACCCCTCCACTTT.

This clonotype was counted only a few times. The CDR3 loop reads CASSPGLAGGLGETQYF. The CDR3 DNA follows: TGTGCCAGCAGCCCCGGACTAGCGGGGGGGCTAGGCGAGACCCAGTACTTC. The gene calls are TRBV7-9 and TRBJ2-5; 15 positions agree with TRBD2. J lost 5 bases, V lost 5 bases, and 9 bases had no gene match. The CDR3 consists of 17 residues. Germline V lookup: CDR1 SEHNR, CDR2 FQNEAQ (reference sequence).

This clonotype appeared many times. This rearrangement joins TRBV7-9 to TRBJ1-1, with D perhaps matching TRBD1 (6 bases). The CDR3 contains 17 residues. Germline values: CDR1 SEHNR, CDR2 FQNEAQ (reference sequence). Trimming removed 5 bases from V and 1 base from J, with 20 bases in between. This chain's CDR3 is CASSPRSTGWENTEAFF. The CDR3 coding sequence is TGTGCCAGCAGCCCCCGAAGTACAGGGTGGGAGAACACTGAAGCTTTCTTT.

The J gene is TRBJ1-1, the V gene TRBV7-2; D gene ambiguous. CDR1 and CDR2 (germline): SGHTA, FQGNSA. V was pared by 0 bases and J by 0 bases, with 8 bases between. CDR3 length equals 15 residues. This CDR3 reads CASSLAGSLNTEAFF. The CDR3 DNA reads TGTGCCAGCAGCTTAGCCGGCAGCCTGAACACTGAAGCTTTCTTT.

This clonotype came up a few times. This chain joins TRBV23-1 and TRBJ2-7, with D possibly being TRBD2 (5 bases). TRBV23-1 is flagged as an ORF with uncertain function. V lost 4 bases to trimming and J lost 2 bases, with 12 bases between them. This CDR3 has 14 amino acids. The CDR3 here is CASSPEVGAYEQYF. In DNA form, the CDR3 reads TGCGCCAGCAGTCCAGAGGTCGGGGCCTACGAGCAGTACTTC.

This clonotype was seen a few times. The rearrangement joins TRBV7-8 to TRBJ2-5; D unclear. The CDR3 length is 17 residues. Looked up from germline, CDR1 is SGHVS and CDR2 is FQNEAQ. The V gene lost 0 bases and the J gene lost 3 bases, with 17 bases spanning the gap. DNA of the CDR3: TGTGCCAGCAGCTTAGCATGGCAGTCGACGCCTAAAGAGACCCAGTACTTC. Its translation: CASSLAWQSTPKETQYF.

This clonotype has just a few counts. The genes are TRBV7-2 and TRBJ2-5; TRBD2 is a possible D gene (5 bases). The germline V and J ends were trimmed by 7 bases and 1 base, with 16 bases remaining between them. Germline assignment: CDR1 SGHTA and CDR2 FQGNSA. This CDR3 has 15 amino acids. The CDR3 region is CASNPGGGLQETQYF. The CDR3 bases are TGTGCCAGCAACCCCGGAGGAGGTCTCCAAGAGACCCAGTACTTC.

The chain has TRBV3-1 and TRBJ1-4; no definite D call. The V gene's germline CDR1 is LGHDT and CDR2 YNNKEL (reference sequence). The CDR3 sequence is 12 residues long. V gave up 4 bases and J gave up 10 bases, with 10 bases separating them. The CDR3 here is CASSLLVGKLFF. The CDR3 DNA reads as TGTGCCAGCAGCCTATTAGTGGGAAAACTGTTTTTT.

The V and J genes are TRBV7-8 and TRBJ2-6, with D possibly matching TRBD2 (7 bases). This CDR3 is built from 15 residues. V gave up 9 bases and J gave up 4 bases, with 16 bases separating them. The germline CDR1 and CDR2 sequences are SGHVS and FQNEAQ. CDR3 sequence (DNA): TGTGCCAGTGATATGGGGGGGCTCGGGGCCAACGTCCTGACTTTC. It is translated as CASDMGGLGANVLTF.

This chain connects TRBV28 to TRBJ2-5; perhaps TRBD2 as D (6 bases). The CDR3 extends over 14 amino acids. CDR1 is MDHEN and CDR2 is SYDVKM in the germline V gene. Trimming left V 6 bases short and J 4 bases short, with 15 bases between. The CDR3 DNA reads as TGTGCCAGCAGCCTAATCGGAGGGCTAGAGACCCAGTACTTC. Its protein is CASSLIGGLETQYF.

The chain recombines TRBV12-3 or TRBV12-4 with TRBJ2-7; D uncertain. The V gene lost 7 bases and the J gene lost 5 bases, with 15 bases spanning the gap. The CDR3 contains 13 residues. The CDR3 region has the DNA TGTGCCAGCACCTCAGGAATCGCCCACGAGCAGTACTTC. It specifies CASTSGIAHEQYF.

The sample holds a few counts of this clonotype. CDR3 residues: CASSPLRGQPEQYF. The CDR3 nucleotides read TGTGCCAGCAGTCCTTTGAGGGGACAACCCGAGCAGTACTTC. V and J are TRBV12-3 or TRBV12-4 and TRBJ2-7; tentative D call: TRBD1 (6 bases). This CDR3 comprises 14 residues. V was pared by 5 bases and J by 6 bases, with 17 bases between.

The rearrangement joins TRBV19 to TRBJ1-1; D might be TRBD1 (6 bases). The CDR3 is made up of 13 amino acids. Germline assignment: CDR1 LNHDA and CDR2 SQIVND (reference sequence). Trimming removed 7 bases at V and 3 bases at J, with 12 bases between. DNA of the CDR3: TGTGCCAGTACACAGGGAATTTACACTGAAGCTTTCTTT. Translation gives CASTQGIYTEAFF.

The chain links TRBV6-6 to TRBJ1-2; weak D call: TRBD1 (6 bases). From germline, CDR1 is MNHNY and CDR2 SVGAGI (reference sequence). Between the trimmed V and J ends, which lost 6 bases and 8 bases, there was a span of 22 bases. The CDR3 runs 15 residues. CDR3 DNA: TGTGCCAGCAGCCAGTACCCCGGGACACAAGCGGGCTACACCTTC. Its protein is CASSQYPGTQAGYTF.

V is TRBV6-6 and J is TRBJ2-7; 9 bases are shared with TRBD1. Unmatched junction bases numbered 4, after V lost 5 bases and J lost 5 bases. Germline-derived CDR1 and CDR2 are MNHNY and SVGAGI (reference sequence). The CDR3 extends over 13 amino acids. Written as DNA, the CDR3 is TGTGCCAGCAGTCGGGACAGGGAACACGAGCAGTACTTC. As protein: CASSRDREHEQYF.

The sample holds a few counts of this clonotype. The V call is TRBV6-2 or TRBV6-3, the J call TRBJ2-6; no reliable D call. This CDR3 spans 18 amino acids. The V and J ends lost 0 bases and 0 bases respectively, with 12 bases between them. Germline V lookup: CDR1 MNHEY, CDR2 SVGEGT. CDR3 nucleotides: TGTGCCAGCAGTTACTCGATAGGGCGGAGCTCTGGGGCCAACGTCCTGACTTTC. It specifies CASSYSIGRSSGANVLTF.

This clonotype was seen a few times. The chain links TRBV12-3 or TRBV12-4 to TRBJ2-1; possible D gene TRBD2, 5 bases. The CDR3 is 15 amino acids. V lost 1 base, J lost 4 bases, and 11 bases lay in between. Here the CDR3 DNA reads TGTGCCAGCAGTTTAGGGGAGAGTAGTTACAATGAGCAGTTCTTC. This codes for CASSLGESSYNEQFF.

The J gene is TRBJ2-7, the V gene TRBV7-9, with 7 bases aligning to TRBD2. Trimming took 5 bases from V and 5 from J; bases not matched to a gene: 15. Looked up from germline, CDR1 is SEHNR and CDR2 is FQNEAQ (reference sequence). The CDR3 is 16 amino acids. CDR3 sequence reads: CASSPLGDYKRHEQYF. The CDR3 DNA sequence: TGTGCCAGCAGCCCCCTAGGGGACTATAAACGACACGAGCAGTACTTC.

The gene calls are TRBV12-5 and TRBJ2-3; D is undetermined. The CDR3 covers 11 residues. CDR1 and CDR2 (germline): LGHNT, FRNRAP. V was shortened by 7 bases and J by 4 bases, with 6 bases between the two germline ends. The CDR3 region is CASVTSDTQYF. The CDR3 region has the DNA TGTGCTAGTGTTACCTCAGATACGCAGTATTTT. The full variable domain, completed using reference TRBV12-5 and TRBJ2-3, is DARVTQTPRHKVTEMGQEVTMRCQPILGHNTVFWYRQTMMQGLELLAYFRNRAPLDDSGMPKDRFSAEMPDATLATLKIQPSEPRDSAVYFCASVTSDTQYFGPGTRLTVL.

The J gene is TRBJ2-1, the V gene TRBV6-2 or TRBV6-3; D uncertain. CDR1 and CDR2 (germline): MNHEY, SVGEGT. Trimming shortened V by 4 bases and J by 9 bases, and 10 bases separated the two germline ends. This CDR3 region has 12 residues. The CDR3 DNA is TGTGCCAGCAGTTTGGGCACCCCTGAGCAGTTCTTC. Protein: CASSLGTPEQFF.

This clonotype was detected a few times. The V gene is TRBV27, the J gene TRBJ2-3, with D perhaps TRBD1 or TRBD2 (5 bases each). The CDR3 loop spans 12 amino acids. The germline gives CDR1 MNHEY, CDR2 SMNVEV (reference sequence). V was pared by 6 bases and J by 9 bases, with 13 bases between. The CDR3 is CASRPVGRTQYF. In DNA, the CDR3 is TGTGCCAGCAGACCAGTGGGACGGACGCAGTATTTT.

The CDR3 region is CASSEGQPNEQFF. DNA of the CDR3: TGTGCCAGCAGTGAGGGACAACCAAATGAGCAGTTCTTC. The chain recombines TRBV6-1 with TRBJ2-1, with D possibly TRBD1 on 6 matching bases. V shed 3 bases and J shed 7 bases, with 10 bases lying between them. The CDR3 spans 13 residues. CDR1 is MNHNS, CDR2 SASEGT, per germline.